This T cell receptor beta chain was sequenced in a study of shared clonotypes between healthy human individuals (TCRdb year 2020). Notes on the research overall: Three men and a couple of women, aged 18 to 49 years, made up the cohort. Per donor, three plates each were used for CD4 naive and CD4 memory, two for CD8 naive, and one for CD8 memory. Libraries were prepared and TCR repertoires were sequenced by different laboratories using diverse techniques, in order to increase sequencing depth and limit assay-specific biases. To estimate repertoire size and how much clonotype sharing occurs between individuals, the study deeply sequenced the blood TCR repertoires of roughly 5 healthy adults. Leukapheresis yielded between about 0.9 and 8.9 billion PBMCs per donor.

The investigation overall reported the following: Only blood was sampled, and tissue TCR repertoires likely differ from those in blood. Pairwise subsampling indicated that sequencing depth was expected to affect the degree of clonotype sharing among donors. Across a few donors, approximately 5% of naive CD4, roughly 3.3% of naive CD8, roughly 2.2% of memory CD4, and about 0.44% of memory CD8 clonotypes were shared. Larger estimated clonotype richness was generally found for naive subsets than for memory subsets. Rarefaction of sorted-subset datasets indicated incomplete sequencing despite the large sequencing depth. The small number of donors limited the genetic and exposure-history diversity represented. Compared with non-shared clonotypes, clonotypes shared by all four sorted-subset donors had higher generation probabilities.

Using the deep immunoSEQ assay, TCR CDR3 regions were amplified from genomic DNA by multiplex PCR. For each cell subset, the extracted genomic DNA was distributed evenly across all wells of several immunoSEQ 96-well plates, and each plate served as one replicate. For sorted subsets, approximately 200 ng of genomic DNA, equivalent to roughly 30,000 T cell genomes, went into each replicate PCR. The purified libraries were quantified using a Qubit 3.0 fluorometer, sized with a Bioanalyzer 2100, and then quantified again using the KAPA Library Quantification kit. A separate single-read 150-cycle Illumina NextSeq 550 flow cell was used to sequence each immunoSEQ 96-well plate. On the study's bioinformatics: Because the immunoSEQ output held only junctional sequences and lacked quality scores, the filtering could not match the filtering applied to full-length reads. To assign V/J genes and CDR3, sequences were annotated using PyIR, a Python wrapper for IgBLAST v1.9, with IMGT germline references. Reads were filtered out if the reads had weak V/J assignments (E-value above 1e-6), no CDR3, stop codons, out-of-frame junctions, or ambiguous translated residues. V3J clonotypes were defined by identical inferred V gene, J gene, and CDR3 amino acid sequence. Percentage overlap between repertoires was calculated by dividing the number of shared unique clonotypes by the size of the smaller repertoire. RTK rarefaction, the Chao1 estimator, and Recon v2.1 estimates of unobserved clonotypes were used to assess repertoire richness. Generation probabilities were computed with OLGA for all TCRbeta clonotypes obtained by the gDNA method from four donors. This immuneACCESS table, as held by TCRdb, lists in-frame sequences with V and J called but not all clones. Of the missing ones, under half trace to an unresolved V gene in checked studies; the others have no known cause. For V, J and clone size, that table is used; D and trimming come from the DNA. The sample includes hundreds of thousands of clones, with about 95% observed a single time. Approximately 0.06% of the sample goes to the ten largest clones.

Healthy HIV-negative adults with no recently reported acute infections or vaccinations were included as donors. Every donor was a Caucasian adult living in Nashville, Tennessee, USA. CD4+ T cells were enriched by magnetic negative selection, after which naive cells were positively selected on CD45RA and the negative fraction was taken as the memory subset. Blood was obtained by leukapheresis, after which PBMCs were separated by Ficoll-Histopaque density gradient centrifugation and cryopreserved in liquid nitrogen vapor phase. Analytical flow cytometry was used to check the purity and quantity of every magnetically sorted T cell population. Genomic DNA was isolated from every sorted fraction and measured by UV absorbance on a Nanodrop 2000c. With regard to this clone: Its antigen specificity is not known. It has no much larger one-base neighbor in the sample; base qualities were not kept.

This clonotype was obtained from a woman in her 30s in good health. Sequencing was carried out using naive CD4+ T cells sorted from blood. According to the study, the label for this sample's cell subset or site signals: CD45RA+ positively selected.

The nucleotides read TGTGCCACGGCGGGTAGCGGCCAAGAGACCCAGTACTTC. The resulting protein is CATAGSGQETQYF. This sequence uses TRBV10-3 and TRBJ2-5, with TRBD2 as a weak D call on 6 bases. V and J lose 10 bases and 1 base, and a span of 13 bases separates them. Spanning cysteine to phenylalanine, the CDR3 consists of 13 amino acids. Only the CDR3 DNA is retained, 39 bases long and in frame from the first base. According to the germline V gene, CDR1 reads ENHRY and CDR2 reads SYGVKD.